Listed below are T cell receptor beta chains from one sample, sequenced in a study of brain T cells in children with intractable seizures. Libraries were prepared by immunoSEQ multiplex PCR; TCRdb keeps only in-frame clonotypes and omits some of them. The table includes roughly 110,000 clones, roughly 94% detected once. This sample comprised peripheral blood, obtained at surgery. The receptors shown here come from a boy younger than two with hemimegalencephaly and intractable seizures. Each CDR3 is given with its conserved first and last residue. Each record gives: CDR3 protein, CDR3 DNA, clone size, V gene, D gene, J gene. The D gene is left open where the match is weak. Some rows have no size entry. The others give once, few or many, or a class for an expanded clone.

CASSQSGGLTDTQYF TGTGCCAGCAGCCAATCCGGGGGGCTGACAGATACGCAGTATTTT . TRBV3-1/TRBV3-2 . TRBJ2-3
CASSLEDGRRVYEQYF TGCGCCAGCAGCTTGGAAGACGGCCGGCGAGTCTACGAGCAGTACTTC . TRBV5-1 . TRBJ2-7
CASSPRLGTDTQYF TGTGCCAGCAGCCCTCGGCTAGGCACAGATACGCAGTATTTT . TRBV7-6 . TRBJ2-3
CAISESGQGNEKLFF TGTGCCATCAGTGAGTCGGGACAGGGTAATGAAAAACTGTTTTTT . TRBV10-3 TRBD1 TRBJ1-4
CASSWKREVYNEQFF TGTGCCAGCAGCTGGAAGCGGGAAGTCTACAATGAGCAGTTCTTC . TRBV5-4 TRBD2 TRBJ2-1
CAARSEDRTYEQYF TGTGCCGCTCGCTCCGAGGACAGAACTTACGAGCAGTACTTC . TRBV7-5 . TRBJ2-7
CAWSVREPYEQYF TGTGCCTGGAGTGTAAGGGAGCCCTACGAGCAGTACTTC . TRBV30 . TRBJ2-7
CASSQDIIYEQYF TGCGCCAGCAGCCAAGATATCATCTACGAGCAGTACTTC . TRBV4-1 . TRBJ2-7
CASRDWFSGNTIYF TGTGCCAGCAGGGACTGGTTCTCTGGAAACACCATATATTTT . TRBV6-6 . TRBJ1-3
CASSDTNYGYTF TGCGCCAGCAGTGACACTAACTATGGCTACACCTTC few TRBV10-1 . TRBJ1-2